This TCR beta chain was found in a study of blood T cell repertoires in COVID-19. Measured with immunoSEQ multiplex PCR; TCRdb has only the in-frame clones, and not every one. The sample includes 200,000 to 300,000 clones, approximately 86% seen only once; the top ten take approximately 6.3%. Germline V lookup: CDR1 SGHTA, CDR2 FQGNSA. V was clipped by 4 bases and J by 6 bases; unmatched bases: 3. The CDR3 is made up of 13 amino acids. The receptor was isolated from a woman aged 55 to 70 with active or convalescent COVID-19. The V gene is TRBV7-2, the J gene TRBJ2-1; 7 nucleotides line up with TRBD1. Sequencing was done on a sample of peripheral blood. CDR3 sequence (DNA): TGTGCCAGCAGCTCGCCAGGGGGCAATGAGCAGTTCTTC. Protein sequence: CASSSPGGNEQFF.